Following are 5 T cell receptor beta chains from one sample sequenced in a study of T cell responses to AZD1222 COVID-19 vaccine. TCRdb's table, derived via immunoSEQ multiplex PCR, lists solely in-frame clones and lacks some. The sample lists 150,000 to 200,000 clones, 80% to 95% seen once, with roughly 2.3% in the top ten. This specimen was peripheral blood, taken on day 0 of AZD1222 vaccination. These receptors were collected from an adult in good health.

V is TRBV7-2 and J is TRBJ2-3; D is ambiguous. In germline, CDR1 is SGHTA, CDR2 FQGNSA. This CDR3 contains 16 residues. Trimming cost V 3 bases and J 1 base, with 14 bases left between them. This chain's CDR3 is CASSFARASRTDTQYF. For the CDR3, the DNA is TGTGCCAGCAGCTTTGCCCGAGCGTCCCGCACAGATACGCAGTATTTT.

The J gene is TRBJ2-3, the V gene TRBV6-5; D is unclear. The CDR3 length is 15 residues. V was clipped by 7 bases and J by 0 bases, with 14 bases between them. CDR1 MNHEY and CDR2 SVGAGI come from the germline V gene. This chain's CDR3 is CASTLWGSSTDTQYF. CDR3 DNA sequence: TGTGCCAGCACCCTCTGGGGTTCTAGCACAGATACGCAGTATTTT.

V usage is TRBV29-1 and J usage is TRBJ2-3; D possibly corresponds to TRBD2 (8 bases). The CDR3 runs 16 residues. V shed 6 bases and J shed 3 bases, with 22 bases lying between them. Germline-derived CDR1 and CDR2 are SQVTM and ANQGSEA. For the CDR3, the DNA is TGCAGCGTCGCGGGGGGTAACAGGGGAAGGACAGATACGCAGTATTTT. Its protein is CSVAGGNRGRTDTQYF.

The chain carries TRBV27 and TRBJ2-7; D unresolved. In germline, CDR1 is MNHEY, CDR2 SMNVEV (reference sequence). CDR3 length equals 14 residues. The V end lost 2 bases, the J end lost 7 bases, and 15 bases lay between the germline ends. CDR3 in DNA: TGTGCCAGCAGTTTAGATAGACGTTCATGGGAGCAGTACTTC. Protein sequence: CASSLDRRSWEQYF.

This sequence joins TRBV7-2 and TRBJ1-1; 7 bases are a match to TRBD1. The CDR3 spans 15 residues. After removal of 2 bases from V and 4 bases from J, the junction contained 7 bases not matched to a gene. Germline CDR1 is SGHTA and CDR2 is FQGNSA. The CDR3 reads CASSLQGVLSTEAFF. CDR3 sequence (DNA): TGTGCCAGCAGCTTACAGGGGGTGTTGTCCACTGAAGCTTTCTTT.